This entry features one T cell receptor beta chain sequence. Its antigen is not known. The junction departs from germline at one end; a sequencing error may be responsible. This sample is part of a study of T-cell memory formation after mild COVID-19. Study-wide results and caveats: Clonal second-wave expansions that peaked on day 37 had unconfirmed SARS-CoV-2 specificity. Clones that got smaller from day 15 to 85 had even CD4/CD8, while clones growing later tipped toward CD4+.

Constant-segment primers were used for 5'RACE, and the resulting TCR alpha and TCR beta cDNA libraries carried sample barcodes and UMIs. TCRdb re-called the 5' RACE reads with MiXCR, one entry per CDR3 protein. The table includes about 430,000 distinct CDR3 sequences, 15% to 20% detected once. The source is a man aged 18 to 29 who had mild COVID-19 (a few samples of this study predate the infection). Cell type and time point are not known. The sample comprised PBMCs or a T cell subset sorted from them (not recorded which).

CDR3 DNA sequence: TGCAGTGCTAGAGGGCAGGGAAATCAGCCCAAGCATTTT. It specifies CSARGQGNQPKHF. The chain employs TRBV20-1 and TRBJ1-5, with D tentatively TRBD1 (5 bases). The CDR3 has 13 residues. Per the germline V gene, CDR1 is DFQATT and CDR2 is SNEGSKA (reference sequence).